One and the same sample provided the 6 T cell receptor beta chains below, sequenced in a study of PD-1 blockade in mismatch repair-deficient tumors. The method was immunoSEQ multiplex PCR; TCRdb's version includes in-frame clones alone and lacks a portion of them. The table records more than 15,000 clones, 80% to 85% of them present only once. The specimen comprised PBMCs, sampled 4 weeks after starting pembrolizumab. These receptors were obtained from an adult with mismatch repair-deficient cancer.

The genes are TRBV19 and TRBJ1-1, with D uncertain. The CDR3 has 15 residues. Trimming took off 4 bases at V and 1 base at J, with 13 bases between the two ends. Looked up from germline, CDR1 is LNHDA and CDR2 is SQIVND (reference sequence). CDR3 in amino acids: CASSTSDRGNTEAFF. The CDR3 DNA reads as TGTGCCAGTAGTACTTCCGACCGGGGGAACACTGAAGCTTTCTTT.

This sequence joins TRBV6-5 and TRBJ2-5; D call uncertain. Germline V CDR1 and CDR2: MNHEY, SVGAGI. The CDR3 runs 14 residues. Trimming stripped 5 bases from V and 0 bases from J, with 10 bases between. The CDR3 loop is CASSNSWYQETQYF. In nucleotides, the CDR3 is TGTGCCAGCAGTAACAGCTGGTACCAAGAGACCCAGTACTTC.

The CDR3: CASSAPGTRSNNEQFF. The CDR3 region has the DNA TGTGCCAGTAGTGCGCCCGGGACTAGGTCGAACAATGAGCAGTTCTTC. The J gene is TRBJ2-1, the V gene TRBV19, with TRBD2 matching 8 bases. Germline V gene data show CDR1 as LNHDA and CDR2 as SQIVND (reference sequence). The CDR3 spans 16 residues. V lost 5 bases, J lost 5 bases, and 11 bases stayed unmatched.

This clone showed up just once. The V call is TRBV19, the J call TRBJ2-3, with 7 bases matching TRBD1. V lost 5 bases, J lost 1 base, and 3 bases stayed unmatched. CDR1 and CDR2 from the germline V gene are LNHDA and SQIVND (reference sequence). This CDR3 comprises 14 residues. DNA for the CDR3: TGTGCCAGTAGTGTCGGACAGGGCACAGATACGCAGTATTTT. Translating it yields CASSVGQGTDTQYF.

The gene calls are TRBV19 and TRBJ1-4, with D possibly being TRBD1 (5 bases). Germline V gives CDR1 LNHDA, CDR2 SQIVND (reference sequence). This CDR3 spans 12 amino acids. The V end lost 6 bases, the J end lost 12 bases, and 14 bases lay between the germline ends. The CDR3 reads CASSPRVEELFF. DNA for the CDR3: TGTGCCAGTAGCCCCAGGGTAGAGGAACTGTTTTTT.

V gene TRBV7-8 combines with J gene TRBJ2-3; no firm D call. Trimming removed 1 base from V and 6 bases from J, with 8 bases in between. Per the germline V gene, CDR1 is SGHVS and CDR2 is FQNEAQ. This CDR3 spans 13 amino acids. The CDR3 spells CASSLDLRDTQYF. DNA of the CDR3: TGTGCCAGCAGCTTAGACTTGAGGGATACGCAGTATTTT.